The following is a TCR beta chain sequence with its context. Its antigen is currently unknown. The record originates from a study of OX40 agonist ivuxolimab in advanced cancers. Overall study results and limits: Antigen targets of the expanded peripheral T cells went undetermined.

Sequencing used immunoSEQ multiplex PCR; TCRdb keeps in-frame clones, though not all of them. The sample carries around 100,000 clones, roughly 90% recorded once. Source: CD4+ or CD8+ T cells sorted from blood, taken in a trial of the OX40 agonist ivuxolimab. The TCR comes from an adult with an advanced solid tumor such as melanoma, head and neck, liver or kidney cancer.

CDR3 sequence: CASSPKSSGANVLTF. CDR3 in DNA: TGTGCCAGCTCACCCAAGAGCTCTGGGGCCAACGTCCTGACTTTC. The chain uses TRBV18 and TRBJ2-6; D remains ambiguous. Germline lookup yields CDR1 KGHSH and CDR2 LQKENI. There are 15 residues in the CDR3. The germline V and J ends were trimmed by 3 bases and 0 bases, with 6 bases remaining between them.